This T cell receptor (beta chain) emerged from a study of T cells after yellow fever vaccination. Study at large: SMART-Seq v4 Ultra Low Input handled preparation of low-cell-number fractions. Study-wide findings and caveats: The CD4 and CD8 compartments had a small share of their clonotypes in common. It was the secondary response that reached its peak faster, day 5 versus 15, but it was weaker.

This CDR3 has 13 amino acids. Germline V gene data show CDR1 as MNHEY and CDR2 as SVGEGT. V lost 5 bases to trimming and J lost 13 bases, with 19 bases between them. This clonotype was counted a few times. The antigen remains unidentified. Via MiXCR, TCRdb re-called the 5' RACE reads, giving one row per CDR3 protein. In the table there are around 100,000 distinct CDR3 sequences, 7.5% to 9.5% of which are singletons. The source of this sequence is a man aged 25-45 years who received the YFV17D yellow fever vaccine. The sample here was CD8+ T cells sorted from PBMCs, taken 45 days after the yellow fever booster vaccination. The chain couples TRBV6-2 or TRBV6-3 to TRBJ2-3; D may match TRBD1 or TRBD2 (5 bases each). For the CDR3, the DNA is TGTGCCAGCAGTAGCCCAGCCGGTAGAGGGGAGTATTTT. Amino acid sequence: CASSSPAGRGEYF.